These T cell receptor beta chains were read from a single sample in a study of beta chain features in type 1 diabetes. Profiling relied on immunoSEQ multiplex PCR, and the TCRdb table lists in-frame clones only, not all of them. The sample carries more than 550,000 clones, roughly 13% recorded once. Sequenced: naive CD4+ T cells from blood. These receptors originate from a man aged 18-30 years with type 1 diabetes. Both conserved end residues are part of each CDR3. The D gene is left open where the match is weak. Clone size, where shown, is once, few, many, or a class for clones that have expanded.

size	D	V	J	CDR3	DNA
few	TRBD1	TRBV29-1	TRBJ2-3	CSVRQGSGTDTQYF	TGCAGCGTACGACAGGGTAGTGGCACAGATACGCAGTATTTT
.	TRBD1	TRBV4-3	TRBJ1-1	CASSPGQGGTEAFF	TGCGCCAGCAGCCCGGGACAGGGGGGCACTGAAGCTTTCTTT
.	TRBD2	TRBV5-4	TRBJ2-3	CASSFDGGGARIGTQYF	TGTGCCAGCAGCTTCGATGGCGGGGGGGCGAGGATAGGTACGCAGTATTTT
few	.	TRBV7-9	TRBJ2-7	CASNSIGGASSREQYF	TGTGCCAGCAACTCGATAGGAGGGGCCTCCTCTCGCGAGCAGTACTTC
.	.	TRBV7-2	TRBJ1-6	CACGQRGGNSPLHF	TGTGCCTGCGGTCAGAGGGGTGGGAATTCACCCCTCCACTTT
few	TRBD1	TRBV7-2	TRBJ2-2	CASSLEQGALNTGELFF	TGTGCCAGCAGCTTAGAACAGGGGGCTCTGAACACCGGGGAGCTGTTTTTT
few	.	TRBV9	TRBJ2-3	CASSVEGTRDTQYF	TGTGCCAGCAGCGTAGAAGGGACGAGAGATACGCAGTATTTT
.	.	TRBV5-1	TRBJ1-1	CASSSAGNTEAFF	TGCGCCAGCAGCTCGGCGGGCAACACTGAAGCTTTCTTT
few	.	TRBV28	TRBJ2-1	CASRGSYNEQFF	TGTGCCAGCAGGGGCTCCTACAATGAGCAGTTCTTC
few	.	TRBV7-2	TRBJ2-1	CASSPTVRSYNEQFF	TGTGCCAGCAGTCCGACCGTACGCTCCTACAATGAGCAGTTCTTC
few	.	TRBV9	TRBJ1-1	CASTPGNTEAFF	TGTGCCAGCACCCCGGGGAACACTGAAGCTTTCTTT
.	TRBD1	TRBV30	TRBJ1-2	CAWTRTPIDRVGGYTF	TGTGCCTGGACCAGAACCCCTATTGACAGGGTCGGGGGCTACACCTTC
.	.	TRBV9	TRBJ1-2	CASSVEGRGVYGYTF	TGTGCCAGCAGCGTAGAGGGGAGGGGAGTCTATGGCTACACCTTC
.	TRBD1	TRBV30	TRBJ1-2	CAWTLGGRGYTF	TGTGCCTGGACCCTAGGGGGCCGGGGCTACACCTTC
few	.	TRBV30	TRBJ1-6	CAWTYDTDSYSPLHF	TGTGCCTGGACCTATGACACGGACAGTTATTCACCCCTCCACTTT
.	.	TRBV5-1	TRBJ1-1	CASSLSGTPDTEAFF	TGCGCCAGCAGCTTGTCCGGGACACCAGACACTGAAGCTTTCTTT
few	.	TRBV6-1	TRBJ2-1	CASSKQVWGNEQFF	TGTGCCAGCAGCAAACAGGTTTGGGGTAATGAGCAGTTCTTC
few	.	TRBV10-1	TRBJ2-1	CASGSGTTRNFGQFF	TGCGCCAGCGGCAGCGGGACAACGAGGAATTTTGGGCAGTTCTTC
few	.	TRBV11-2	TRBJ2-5	CASSFAEETQYF	TGTGCCAGCAGCTTTGCCGAGGAGACCCAGTACTTC
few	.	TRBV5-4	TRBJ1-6	CASRRVNSYNSPLHF	TGTGCCAGCAGGCGAGTGAACTCCTATAATTCACCCCTCCACTTT
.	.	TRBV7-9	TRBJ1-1	CASSLASGVGAEAFF	TGTGCCAGCAGCTTAGCGAGTGGTGTAGGGGCTGAAGCTTTCTTT
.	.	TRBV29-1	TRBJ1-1	CSHSGPMNTEAFF	TGCAGTCACAGCGGGCCGATGAACACTGAAGCTTTCTTT
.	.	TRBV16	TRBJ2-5	CASSQGSGPQETQYF	TGTGCCAGCAGCCAGGGCTCTGGTCCACAAGAGACCCAGTACTTC
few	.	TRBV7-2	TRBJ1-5	CASSLVSLTQPQHF	TGTGCCAGCAGCTTAGTCAGTTTGACTCAGCCCCAGCATTTT
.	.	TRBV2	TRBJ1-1	CASSERGDTEAFF	TGTGCCAGCAGTGAACGGGGGGACACTGAAGCTTTCTTT
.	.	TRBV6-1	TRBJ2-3	CASNQLTDTQYF	TGTGCCAGCAATCAGCTCACAGATACGCAGTATTTT
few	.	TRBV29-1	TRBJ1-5	CSVATGLGQPQHF	TGCAGCGTAGCCACAGGACTTGGGCAGCCCCAGCATTTT
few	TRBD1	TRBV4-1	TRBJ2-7	CASSTQTGDEQYF	TGCGCCAGCAGCACCCAGACAGGGGACGAGCAGTACTTC